The next 2 T cell receptor beta chains were all read from a single sample in a study of CD8+CD57+ T cells in acquired aplastic anemia. Patients included in sequencing had previously demonstrated CD8+CD57+ cell expansion by flow cytometry. TCR beta VDJ combinations and CDR3 sequences were profiled from genomic DNA. One entry per CDR3 protein results from TCRdb running MiXCR on the reads. The sample contains under 350,000 distinct CDR3 sequences, approximately 60% of which appear only once. The specimen sequenced was sorted CD4+, CD8+, or CD8+CD57+ T cells (not recorded which) from PBMCs. These receptors came from a human donor with aplastic anemia.

This clonotype occurred many times. The chain employs TRBV19 and TRBJ2-4; 7 nucleotides agree with TRBD1. With V trimmed by 3 bases and J by 1 base, 9 bases remained unmatched. CDR3 size: 17 residues. Looked up from germline, CDR1 is LNHDA and CDR2 is SQIVND (reference sequence). CDR3 amino acids: CASSIQGVSIAKNIQYF. The CDR3 nucleotides read TGTGCCAGTAGTATTCAGGGGGTATCCATTGCCAAAAACATTCAGTACTTC.

The chain joins TRBV29-1 to TRBJ1-2; D is undetermined. CDR3 length: 10 residues. Trimming cost V 8 bases and J 7 bases, with 11 bases left between them. CDR1 SQVTM and CDR2 ANQGSEA come from the germline V gene. CDR3 sequence (DNA): TGCAGCATTCGGGAGGGTGGCTACACCTTC. Its translation: CSIREGGYTF.